This T cell receptor beta chain came from a study of blood T cell repertoires in COVID-19. Study summary: There were acute and convalescent COVID-19 samples, and they came from the United States, Italy and Spain. T cells, B-cell-depleted T cells, or PBMCs supplied cDNA or gDNA.

The germline V gene has CDR1 SGDLS and CDR2 YYNGEE. There are 15 residues in the CDR3. V dropped 4 bases and J dropped 2 bases, with 13 bases sitting between them. Per the study methods: The assay estimated nucleated cells by amplifying reference gene primers. This table comes from immunoSEQ multiplex PCR, and its TCRdb copy is limited to in-frame clones, with some not included. For V, J and clone size, that table is used; D and trimming come from the DNA. The repertoire has 200,000 to 250,000 clones, roughly nine tenths of them found once; the top ten carry around 2.2%. The material sequenced was peripheral blood. The J gene is TRBJ2-1, the V gene TRBV9, with D maybe TRBD2 (5 bases). This clonotype was sampled from a woman in her forties or fifties with acute or convalescent COVID-19. CDR3: CASSPPGTTYNEQFF. DNA for the CDR3: TGTGCCAGCAGCCCTCCGGGAACCACCTACAATGAGCAGTTCTTC.